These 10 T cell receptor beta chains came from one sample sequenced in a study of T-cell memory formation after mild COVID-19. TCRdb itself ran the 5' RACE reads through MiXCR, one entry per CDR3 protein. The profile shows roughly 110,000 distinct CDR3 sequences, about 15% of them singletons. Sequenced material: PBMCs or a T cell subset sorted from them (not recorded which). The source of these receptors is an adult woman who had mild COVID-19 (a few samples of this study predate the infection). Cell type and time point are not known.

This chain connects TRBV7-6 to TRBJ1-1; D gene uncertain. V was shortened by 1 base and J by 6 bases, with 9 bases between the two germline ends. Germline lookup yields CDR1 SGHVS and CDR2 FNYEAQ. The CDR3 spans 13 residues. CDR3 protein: CASSLGGTAEAFF. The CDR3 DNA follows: TGTGCCAGCAGCTTAGGGGGAACCGCTGAAGCTTTCTTT. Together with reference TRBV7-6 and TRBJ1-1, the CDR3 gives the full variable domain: GAGVSQSPRYKVTKRGQDVALRCDPISGHVSLYWYRQALGQGPEFLTYFNYEAQQDKSGLPNDRFSAERPEGSISTLTIQRTEQRDSAMYRCASSLGGTAEAFFGQGTRLTVV.

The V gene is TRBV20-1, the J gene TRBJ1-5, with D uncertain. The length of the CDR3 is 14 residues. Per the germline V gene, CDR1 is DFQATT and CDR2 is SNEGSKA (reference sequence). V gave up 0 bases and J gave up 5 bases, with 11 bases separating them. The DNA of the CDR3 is TGCAGTGCTAGAGATAAAAGTGGCCATCAGCCCCAGCATTTT. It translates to CSARDKSGHQPQHF.

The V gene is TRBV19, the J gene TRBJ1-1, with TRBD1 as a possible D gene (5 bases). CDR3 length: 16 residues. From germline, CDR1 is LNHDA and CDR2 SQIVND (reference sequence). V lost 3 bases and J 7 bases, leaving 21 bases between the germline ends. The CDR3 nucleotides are TGTGCCAGTAGTATTGGAGCTGGCAGAGGGGCAGGTGAAGCTTTCTTT. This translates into CASSIGAGRGAGEAFF.

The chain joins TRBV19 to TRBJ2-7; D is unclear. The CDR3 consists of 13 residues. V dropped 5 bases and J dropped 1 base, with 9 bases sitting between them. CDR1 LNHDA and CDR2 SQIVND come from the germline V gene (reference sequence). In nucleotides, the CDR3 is TGTGCCAGTAGTTGGACCGTTTCCTACGAGCAGTACTTC. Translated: CASSWTVSYEQYF.

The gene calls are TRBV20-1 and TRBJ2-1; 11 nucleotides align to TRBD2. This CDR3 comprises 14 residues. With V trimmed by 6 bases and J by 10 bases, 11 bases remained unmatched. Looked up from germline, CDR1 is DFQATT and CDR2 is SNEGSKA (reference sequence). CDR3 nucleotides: TGCAGTGCCCGAACTAGCGGGGGCTTGGAGGAGCAGTTCTTC. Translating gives CSARTSGGLEEQFF.

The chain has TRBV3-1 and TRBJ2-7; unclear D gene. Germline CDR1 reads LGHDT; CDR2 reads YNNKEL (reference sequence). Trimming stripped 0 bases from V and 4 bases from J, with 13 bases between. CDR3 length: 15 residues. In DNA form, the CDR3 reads TGTGCCAGCAGCCAAGATCTGGGCAGCAGGTACGAGCAGTACTTC. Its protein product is CASSQDLGSRYEQYF.

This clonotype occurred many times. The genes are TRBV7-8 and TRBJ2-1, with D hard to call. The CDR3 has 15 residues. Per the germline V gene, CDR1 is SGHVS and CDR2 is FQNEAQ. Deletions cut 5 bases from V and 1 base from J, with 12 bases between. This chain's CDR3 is CASSPPEKSYNEQFF. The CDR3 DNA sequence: TGTGCCAGCAGCCCCCCGGAGAAATCCTACAATGAGCAGTTCTTC.

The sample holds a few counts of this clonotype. The DNA for the CDR3 is TGTGCCAGCAGCGTAGCTGAGGGTGGCGAGCAGTACTTC. Its translation: CASSVAEGGEQYF. V gene TRBV9 combines with J gene TRBJ2-7, with D tentatively TRBD2 (5 bases). CDR3 size: 13 residues. V was pared by 0 bases and J by 6 bases, with 10 bases between. Germline V gives CDR1 SGDLS, CDR2 YYNGEE. The whole variable domain, filled in from reference TRBV9 and TRBJ2-7, reads DSGVTQTPKHLITATGQRVTLRCSPRSGDLSVYWYQQSLDQGLQFLIQYYNGEERAKGNILERFSAQQFPDLHSELNLSSLELGDSALYFCASSVAEGGEQYFGPGTRLTVT.

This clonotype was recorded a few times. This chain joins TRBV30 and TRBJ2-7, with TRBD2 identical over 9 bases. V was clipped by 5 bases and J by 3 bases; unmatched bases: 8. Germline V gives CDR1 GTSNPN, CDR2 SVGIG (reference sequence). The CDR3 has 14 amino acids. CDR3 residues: CAWSLAGRSYEQYF. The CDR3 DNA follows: TGTGCCTGGTCTCTAGCGGGGCGAAGCTACGAGCAGTACTTC.

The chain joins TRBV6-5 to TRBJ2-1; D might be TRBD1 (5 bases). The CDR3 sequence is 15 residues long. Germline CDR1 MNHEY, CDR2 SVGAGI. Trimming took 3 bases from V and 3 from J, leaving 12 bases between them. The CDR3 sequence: CASSYKGMRYNEQFF. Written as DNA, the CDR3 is TGTGCCAGCAGTTATAAGGGGATGCGCTACAATGAGCAGTTCTTC.